This T cell receptor (beta chain) is drawn from a study of blood T cell repertoires in COVID-19. Study as a whole: Material from acute and convalescent COVID-19 was sourced from the United States, Italy and Spain. PBMCs, B-cell-depleted T cells, or T cells provided the cDNA or gDNA that made up the material.

Germline CDR1 and CDR2: MDHEN and SYDVKM. Trimming took 5 bases from V and 0 from J, leaving 11 bases between them. There are 16 residues in the CDR3. Per the study methods: Nucleated cell counts were estimated from reference gene primer amplification. Method: immunoSEQ multiplex PCR; TCRdb's copy keeps in-frame clones and lacks some. That table supplies the V and J calls and clone size; D and trimming were determined from the DNA. The profile shows approximately 89,000 clones, approximately 92% of them singletons. The sequenced sample was peripheral blood. This clonotype was sampled from a woman aged 55-75 years with active COVID-19. The chain carries TRBV28 and TRBJ2-6; no reliable D call. DNA for the CDR3: TGTGCCAGCAGTCCATCCCGGAGCTCTGGGGCCAACGTCCTGACTTTC. Translation: CASSPSRSSGANVLTF. The variable domain in full, completed from reference TRBV28 and TRBJ2-6, reads DVKVTQSSRYLVKRTGEKVFLECVQDMDHENMFWYRQDPGLGLRLIYFSYDVKMKEKGDIPEGYSVSREKKERFSLILESASTNQTSMYLCASSPSRSSGANVLTFGAGSRLTVL.